Here is one TCR beta chain with its context. Its antigen is unidentified. These data originate in a study of CD8 T cells in ankylosing spondylitis. General study findings and limits: Peripheral blood samples showed relatively rare disease-linked clones, and these clones were CD8+. Disease-linked clones reportedly showed significant enrichment in matched ankylosing spondylitis synovial fluid.

With molecular barcodes, quantitative 5'-RACE was used to make the TCR beta libraries. In TCRdb, the 5' RACE reads were re-called with MiXCR into one record per CDR3 protein. Seen here are 250,000 to 400,000 distinct CDR3 sequences, around 10% observed once, and the top ten hold roughly 9.5%. The clonotype was recovered from a female donor with ankylosing spondylitis or in good health (not recorded which). The sequenced sample was blood, either unsorted or a sorted T cell fraction (not recorded which).

The CDR3, as DNA: TGTGCCAGCACCCCCATCAGGGGTCGAGAGACCCAGTACTTC. Translating it yields CASTPIRGRETQYF. The rearrangement uses TRBV7-8 and TRBJ2-5; a possible D gene is TRBD1 (6 bases). In germline, CDR1 is SGHVS, CDR2 FQNEAQ. The CDR3 runs to 14 residues. With 7 bases removed from V and 4 bases from J, the gap between germline ends came to 16 bases.